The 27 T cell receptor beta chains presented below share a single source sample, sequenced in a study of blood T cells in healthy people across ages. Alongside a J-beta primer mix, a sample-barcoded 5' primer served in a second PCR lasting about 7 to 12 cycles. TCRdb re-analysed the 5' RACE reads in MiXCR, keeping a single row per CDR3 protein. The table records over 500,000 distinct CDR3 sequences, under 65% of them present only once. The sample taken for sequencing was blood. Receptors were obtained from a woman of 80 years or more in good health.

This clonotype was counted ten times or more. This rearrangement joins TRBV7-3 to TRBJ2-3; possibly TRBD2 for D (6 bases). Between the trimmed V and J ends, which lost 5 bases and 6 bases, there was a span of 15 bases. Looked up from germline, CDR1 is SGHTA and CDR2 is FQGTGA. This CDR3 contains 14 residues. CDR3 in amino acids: CASSPSTSRDTQYF. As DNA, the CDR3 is TGTGCCAGCAGCCCATCGACTAGTCGCGATACGCAGTATTTT.

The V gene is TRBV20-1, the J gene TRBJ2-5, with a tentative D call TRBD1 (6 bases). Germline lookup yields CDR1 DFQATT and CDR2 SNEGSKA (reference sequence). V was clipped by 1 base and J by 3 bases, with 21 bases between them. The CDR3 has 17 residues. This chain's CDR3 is CSARGPGTSLHKETQYF. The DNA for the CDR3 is TGCAGTGCTAGAGGCCCGGGGACATCCCTCCACAAAGAGACCCAGTACTTC.

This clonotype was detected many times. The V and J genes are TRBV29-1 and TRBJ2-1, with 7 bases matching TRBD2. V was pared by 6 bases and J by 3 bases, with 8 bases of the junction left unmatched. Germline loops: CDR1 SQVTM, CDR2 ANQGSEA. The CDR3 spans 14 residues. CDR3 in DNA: TGCAGCGTCCGGGGGGACTCTCTCTACAATGAGCAGTTCTTC. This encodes CSVRGDSLYNEQFF.

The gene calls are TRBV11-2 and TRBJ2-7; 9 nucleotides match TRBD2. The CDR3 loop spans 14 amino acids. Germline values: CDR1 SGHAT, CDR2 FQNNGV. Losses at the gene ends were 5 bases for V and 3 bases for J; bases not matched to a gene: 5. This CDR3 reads CASSATSGVYEQYF. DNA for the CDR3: TGTGCCAGCAGCGCGACTAGCGGCGTCTACGAGCAGTACTTC.

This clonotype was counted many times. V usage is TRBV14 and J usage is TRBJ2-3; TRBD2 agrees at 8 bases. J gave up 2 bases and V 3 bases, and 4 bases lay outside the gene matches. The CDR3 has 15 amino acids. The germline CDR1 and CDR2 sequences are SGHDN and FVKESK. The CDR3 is CASSHVSGNTDTQYF. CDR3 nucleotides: TGTGCCAGCAGCCACGTTAGCGGGAACACAGATACGCAGTATTTT. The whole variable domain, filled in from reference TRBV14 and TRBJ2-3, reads EAGVTQFPSHSVIEKGQTVTLRCDPISGHDNLYWYRRVMGKEIKFLLHFVKESKQDESGMPNNRFLAERTGGTYSTLKVQPAELEDSGVYFCASSHVSGNTDTQYFGPGTRLTVL.

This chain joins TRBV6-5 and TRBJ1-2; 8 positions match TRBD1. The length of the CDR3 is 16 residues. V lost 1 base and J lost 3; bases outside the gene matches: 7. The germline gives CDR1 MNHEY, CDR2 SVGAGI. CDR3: CASSYFIRGRDYGYTF. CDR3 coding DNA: TGTGCCAGCAGTTACTTTATCAGGGGGCGCGACTATGGCTACACCTTC.

CDR3 loop: CASSFYSTKNIQYF. CDR3 nucleotide sequence: TGTGCCAGCAGTTTTTACAGCACCAAAAACATTCAGTACTTC. J is TRBJ2-7 and V is TRBV28; D remains ambiguous. The J call is uncertain, as TRBJ2-4 better fits the DNA end. CDR1 MDHEN and CDR2 SYDVKM come from the germline V gene. The CDR3 extends over 14 amino acids.

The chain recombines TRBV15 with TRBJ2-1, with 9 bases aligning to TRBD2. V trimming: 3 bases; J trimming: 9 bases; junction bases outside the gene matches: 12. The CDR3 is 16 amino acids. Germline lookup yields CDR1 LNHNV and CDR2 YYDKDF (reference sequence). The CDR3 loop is CATSSLGVAGEGEQFF. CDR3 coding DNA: TGTGCCACCAGCAGCCTTGGGGTAGCGGGAGAGGGTGAGCAGTTCTTC.

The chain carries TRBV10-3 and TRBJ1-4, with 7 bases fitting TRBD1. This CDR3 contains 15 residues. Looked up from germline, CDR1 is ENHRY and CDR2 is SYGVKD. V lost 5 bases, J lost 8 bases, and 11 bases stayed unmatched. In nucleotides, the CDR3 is TGTGCCATCAGTCCCGGGACAGTAACCGAGGAAAAACTGTTTTTT. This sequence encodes CAISPGTVTEEKLFF.

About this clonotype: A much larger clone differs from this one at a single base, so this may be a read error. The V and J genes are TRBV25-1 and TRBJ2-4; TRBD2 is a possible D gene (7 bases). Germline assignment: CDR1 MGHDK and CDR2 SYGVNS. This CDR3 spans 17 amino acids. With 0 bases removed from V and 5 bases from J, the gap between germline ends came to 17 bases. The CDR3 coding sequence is TGTGCCAGCAGTGAATACGGGGGGCTGTACGCCGAAAACATTCAGTACTTC. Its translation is CASSEYGGLYAENIQYF.

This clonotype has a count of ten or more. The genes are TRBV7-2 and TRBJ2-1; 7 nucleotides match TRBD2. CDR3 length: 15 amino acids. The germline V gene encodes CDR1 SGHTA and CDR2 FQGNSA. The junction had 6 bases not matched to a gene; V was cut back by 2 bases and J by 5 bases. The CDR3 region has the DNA TGTGCCAGCAGCTTATTCTGGGGGGGAGACAATGAGCAGTTCTTC. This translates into CASSLFWGGDNEQFF.

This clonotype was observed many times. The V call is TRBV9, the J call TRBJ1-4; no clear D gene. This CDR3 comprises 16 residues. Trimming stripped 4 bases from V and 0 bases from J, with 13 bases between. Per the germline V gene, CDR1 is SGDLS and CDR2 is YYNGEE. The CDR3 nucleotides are TGTGCCAGCAGCCCGCGCAGAGGAGCAACTAATGAAAAACTGTTTTTT. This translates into CASSPRRGATNEKLFF. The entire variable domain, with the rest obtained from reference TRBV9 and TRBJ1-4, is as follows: DSGVTQTPKHLITATGQRVTLRCSPRSGDLSVYWYQQSLDQGLQFLIQYYNGEERAKGNILERFSAQQFPDLHSELNLSSLELGDSALYFCASSPRRGATNEKLFFGSGTQLSVL.

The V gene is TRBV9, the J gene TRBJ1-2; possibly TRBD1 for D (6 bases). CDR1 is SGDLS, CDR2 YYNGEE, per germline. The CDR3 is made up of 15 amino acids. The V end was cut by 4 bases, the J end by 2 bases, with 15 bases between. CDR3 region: CASSIEGVWNYGYTF. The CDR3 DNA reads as TGTGCCAGCAGCATAGAGGGGGTCTGGAACTATGGCTACACCTTC.

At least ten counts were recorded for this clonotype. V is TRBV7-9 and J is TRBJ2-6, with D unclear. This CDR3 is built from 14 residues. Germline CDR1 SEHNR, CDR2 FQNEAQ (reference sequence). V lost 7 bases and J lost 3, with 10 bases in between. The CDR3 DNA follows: TGTGCCAGCACCTTTTTCAGTGGGGCCAACGTCCTGACTTTC. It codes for CASTFFSGANVLTF.

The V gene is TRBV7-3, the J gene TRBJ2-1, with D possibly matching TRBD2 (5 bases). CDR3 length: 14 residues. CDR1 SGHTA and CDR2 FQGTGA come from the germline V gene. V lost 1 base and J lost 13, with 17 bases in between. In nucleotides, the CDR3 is TGTGCCAGCAGCTTAAACCCACTAGAACCAAATCAGTTCTTC. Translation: CASSLNPLEPNQFF.

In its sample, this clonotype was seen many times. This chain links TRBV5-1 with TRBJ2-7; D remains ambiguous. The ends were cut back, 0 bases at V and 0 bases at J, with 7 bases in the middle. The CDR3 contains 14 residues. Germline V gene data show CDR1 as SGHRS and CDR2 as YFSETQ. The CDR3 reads CASSLVGRSYEQYF. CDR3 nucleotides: TGCGCCAGCAGCTTGGTCGGCCGCTCCTACGAGCAGTACTTC. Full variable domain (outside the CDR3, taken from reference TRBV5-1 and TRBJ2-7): KAGVTQTPRYLIKTRGQQVTLSCSPISGHRSVSWYQQTPGQGLQFLFEYFSETQRNKGNFPGRFSGRQFSNSRSEMNVSTLELGDSALYLCASSLVGRSYEQYFGPGTRLTVT.

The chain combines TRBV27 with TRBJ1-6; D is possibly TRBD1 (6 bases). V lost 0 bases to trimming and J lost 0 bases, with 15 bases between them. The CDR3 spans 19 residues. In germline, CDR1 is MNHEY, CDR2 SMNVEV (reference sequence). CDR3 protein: CASSLSMGGSSSYNSPLHF. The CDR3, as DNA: TGTGCCAGCAGTTTATCGATGGGGGGCTCAAGCTCCTATAATTCACCCCTCCACTTT.

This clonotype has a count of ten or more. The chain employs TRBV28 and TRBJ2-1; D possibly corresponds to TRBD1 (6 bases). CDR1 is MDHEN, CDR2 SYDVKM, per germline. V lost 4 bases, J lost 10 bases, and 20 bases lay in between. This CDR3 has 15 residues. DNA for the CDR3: TGTGCCAGCAGTTCCACAGGGTTGCAGGGCTCGGAGCAGTTCTTC. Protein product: CASSSTGLQGSEQFF.

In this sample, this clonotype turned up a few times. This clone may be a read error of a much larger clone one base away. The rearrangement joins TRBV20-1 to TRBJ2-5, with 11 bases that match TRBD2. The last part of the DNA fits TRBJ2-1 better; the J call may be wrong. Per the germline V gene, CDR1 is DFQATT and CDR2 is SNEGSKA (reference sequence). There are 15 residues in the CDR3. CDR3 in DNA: TGCAGTGCTAGAGAGGGACTAGCGGTACAAGAGACCCAGTTCTTC. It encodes CSAREGLAVQETQFF.

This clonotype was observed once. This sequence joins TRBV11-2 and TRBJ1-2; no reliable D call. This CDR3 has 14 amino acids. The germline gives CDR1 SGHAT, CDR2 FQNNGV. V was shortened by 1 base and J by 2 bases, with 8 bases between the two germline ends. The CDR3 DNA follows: TGTGCCAGCAGCTTAGGAGGGATCAACTATGGCTACACCTTC. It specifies CASSLGGINYGYTF.

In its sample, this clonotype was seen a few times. The CDR3 nucleotides read TGTGCCAGCAGCCACTTTCGGCCAGCCAAAAACATTCAGTACTTC. This codes for CASSHFRPAKNIQYF. The chain combines TRBV12-3 or TRBV12-4 with TRBJ2-4; D is ambiguous. V lost 6 bases, J lost 0 bases, and 12 bases lay in between. This CDR3 has 15 amino acids.

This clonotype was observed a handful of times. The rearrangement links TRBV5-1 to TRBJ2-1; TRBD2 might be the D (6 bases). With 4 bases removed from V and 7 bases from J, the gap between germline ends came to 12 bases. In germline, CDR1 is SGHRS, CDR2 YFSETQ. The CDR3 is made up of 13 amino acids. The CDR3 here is CASSVVGTNEQFF. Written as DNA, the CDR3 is TGCGCCAGCAGCGTGGTAGGGACTAATGAGCAGTTCTTC. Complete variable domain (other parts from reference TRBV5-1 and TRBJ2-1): KAGVTQTPRYLIKTRGQQVTLSCSPISGHRSVSWYQQTPGQGLQFLFEYFSETQRNKGNFPGRFSGRQFSNSRSEMNVSTLELGDSALYLCASSVVGTNEQFFGPGTRLTVL.

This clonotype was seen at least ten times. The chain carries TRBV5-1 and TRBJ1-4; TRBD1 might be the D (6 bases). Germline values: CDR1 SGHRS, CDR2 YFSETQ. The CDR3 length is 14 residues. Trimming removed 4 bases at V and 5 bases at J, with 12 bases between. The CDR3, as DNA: TGCGCCAGCAGCCCGGCCGACAGGAATGAAAAACTGTTTTTT. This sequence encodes CASSPADRNEKLFF.

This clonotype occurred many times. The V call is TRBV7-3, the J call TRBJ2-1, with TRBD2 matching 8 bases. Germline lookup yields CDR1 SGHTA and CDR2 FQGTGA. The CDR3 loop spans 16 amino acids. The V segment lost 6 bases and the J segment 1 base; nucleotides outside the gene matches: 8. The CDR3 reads CASRVAGGTSYNEQFF. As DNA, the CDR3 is TGTGCCAGCAGGGTCGCGGGGGGTACTTCCTACAATGAGCAGTTCTTC.

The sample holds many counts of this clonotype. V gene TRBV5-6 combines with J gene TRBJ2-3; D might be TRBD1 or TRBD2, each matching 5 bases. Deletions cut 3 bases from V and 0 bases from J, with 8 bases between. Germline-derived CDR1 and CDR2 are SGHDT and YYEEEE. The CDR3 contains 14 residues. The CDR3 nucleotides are TGTGCCAGCAGCTGGGGGATCAGCACAGATACGCAGTATTTT. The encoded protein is CASSWGISTDTQYF.

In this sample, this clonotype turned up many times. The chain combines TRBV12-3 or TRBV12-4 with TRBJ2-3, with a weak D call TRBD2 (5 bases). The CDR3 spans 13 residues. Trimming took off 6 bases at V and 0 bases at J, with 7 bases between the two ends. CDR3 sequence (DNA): TGTGCCAGCAGGCGGACTAGCACAGATACGCAGTATTTT. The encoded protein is CASRRTSTDTQYF.

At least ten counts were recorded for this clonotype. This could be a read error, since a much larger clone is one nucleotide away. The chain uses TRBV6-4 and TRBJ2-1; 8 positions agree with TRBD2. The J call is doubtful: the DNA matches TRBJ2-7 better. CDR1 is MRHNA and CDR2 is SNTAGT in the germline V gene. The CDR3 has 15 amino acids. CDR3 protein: CASSPREGAYNEQYF. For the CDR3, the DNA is TGTGCCAGCAGCCCTCGGGAGGGAGCCTACAATGAGCAGTACTTC.